Listed below are T cell receptor beta chains from one sample, sequenced in a study of blood T cells in healthy people across ages. TCRdb re-analysed the 5' RACE reads in MiXCR, keeping a single row per CDR3 protein. The sample contains about 1.4 million distinct CDR3 sequences, approximately 63% of which appear only once. The specimen was blood. Source of these receptors: a man younger than 35 in good health. Each CDR3 is given with its conserved first and last residue. Fields, in order: J gene, V gene, D gene, clone size, CDR3 protein, CDR3 DNA. A D gene is named only where the DNA matches it firmly. Rows give clone size only sometimes, using once, few, many, or a class for an expanded clone.

>TRBJ2-7|TRBV5-6|NA|few
CASSLVQVYEQYF
TGTGCCAGCAGCTTGGTTCAGGTCTACGAGCAGTACTTC
>TRBJ2-1|TRBV11-2|NA|few
CASSLEDLLFF
TGTGCCAGCAGCTTAGAGGATCTCCTGTTCTTC
>TRBJ2-5|TRBV29-1|TRBD2|NA
CSVEERGYQETQYF
TGCAGCGTTGAAGAGCGGGGGTACCAAGAGACCCAGTACTTC
>TRBJ2-7|TRBV6-6|TRBD1|NA
CASSYDRADYEQYF
TGTGCCAGCAGTTACGACAGGGCCGACTACGAGCAGTACTTC
>TRBJ1-6|TRBV11-3|NA|NA
CASSSSPNSPLHF
TGTGCCAGCAGCTCCTCCCCTAATTCACCCCTCCACTTT
>TRBJ2-3|TRBV4-3|TRBD2|NA
CASSHPRGASGATGTQYF
TGCGCCAGCAGCCACCCTCGTGGTGCTAGCGGGGCCACAGGTACGCAGTATTTT
>TRBJ2-7|TRBV5-6|NA|NA
CASRKTGTSYEQYF
TGTGCCAGCAGAAAGACCGGGACATCCTACGAGCAGTACTTC
>TRBJ2-3|TRBV10-2|NA|NA
CASSEPGLPTDTQYF
TGCGCCAGCAGTGAGCCGGGACTCCCCACAGATACGCAGTATTTT
>TRBJ1-4|TRBV7-2|NA|few
CASRSQGEGEKLFF
TGTGCCAGCAGATCCCAGGGAGAGGGTGAAAAACTGTTTTTT
>TRBJ2-1|TRBV5-1|NA|few
CASSLVGGLHNEQFF
TGCGCCAGCAGCTTGGTCGGGGGACTCCACAATGAGCAGTTCTTC
>TRBJ2-7|TRBV28|TRBD1|few
CASRLHPGQDSYEQYF
TGTGCCAGCAGACTTCACCCGGGACAGGACTCCTACGAGCAGTACTTC
>TRBJ2-3|TRBV3-1|NA|NA
CASSQDGALFTDTQYF
TGTGCCAGCAGCCAAGATGGGGCCCTCTTCACAGATACGCAGTATTTT
>TRBJ2-1|TRBV4-3|NA|NA
CASSQDPGGRSYNEQFF
TGCGCCAGCAGCCAAGATCCCGGGGGCCGTTCCTACAATGAGCAGTTCTTC
>TRBJ2-6|TRBV24-1|NA|few
CATSDQAALTSEANVLTF
TGTGCCACCAGTGATCAAGCGGCCCTCACCTCTGAAGCCAACGTCCTGACTTTC
>TRBJ2-5|TRBV27|TRBD2|NA
CASSLSETSGSNEQYF
TGTGCCAGCAGTTTATCGGAGACTAGCGGGAGTAATGAGCAGTACTTC
>TRBJ2-7|TRBV6-1|NA|NA
CASSEVGWFSYEQYF
TGTGCCAGCAGTGAAGTAGGATGGTTCTCCTACGAGCAGTACTTC
>TRBJ2-5|TRBV14|TRBD2|few
CASSQVPLGGVETQYF
TGTGCCAGCAGCCAAGTTCCTTTGGGAGGGGTTGAGACCCAGTACTTC
>TRBJ2-7|TRBV10-3|NA|few
CAISGRVSYEQYF
TGTGCCATCAGTGGTCGGGTGTCCTACGAGCAGTACTTC
>TRBJ2-2|TRBV5-5|NA|NA
CASSGGPGGTGELFF
TGTGCCAGCAGCGGGGGTCCGGGTGGCACCGGGGAGCTGTTTTTT
>TRBJ2-3|TRBV12-3/TRBV12-4|NA|NA
CASIVSGTDTQYF
TGTGCCAGCATTGTATCTGGCACAGATACGCAGTATTTT
>TRBJ2-7|TRBV27|TRBD1|NA
CASSDLRGSLRVTSYEQYF
TGTGCCAGCAGTGACCTCAGGGGGTCATTAAGGGTAACTTCCTACGAGCAGTACTTC
>TRBJ2-7|TRBV5-5|NA|NA
CASRPGPGAGSYEQYF
TGTGCCAGCAGACCGGGGCCGGGGGCAGGGTCCTACGAGCAGTACTTC
>TRBJ1-2|TRBV10-3|NA|NA
CAISEGQGSSYGYTF
TGTGCCATCAGTGAAGGTCAGGGAAGCTCCTATGGCTACACCTTC
>TRBJ2-7|TRBV3-1|TRBD2|NA
CASSPGAGEYEQYF
TGTGCCAGCAGCCCGGGAGCGGGAGAGTACGAGCAGTACTTC
>TRBJ2-1|TRBV4-1|NA|NA
CASSQTQDSYNEQFF
TGCGCCAGCAGCCAGACTCAGGATTCCTACAATGAGCAGTTCTTC
>TRBJ2-1|TRBV6-5|TRBD2|NA
CASSYLNSGAPYNEQFF
TGTGCCAGCAGTTACCTCAATAGCGGGGCCCCCTACAATGAGCAGTTCTTC
>TRBJ2-4|TRBV12-3/TRBV12-4|NA|once
CASSFGPGGPTAKNIQYF
TGTGCCAGCAGTTTCGGGCCCGGCGGTCCTACAGCCAAAAACATTCAGTACTTC
>TRBJ1-4|TRBV5-1|NA|NA
CASSLGDRNEKLFF
TGCGCCAGCAGCTTGGGTGACAGGAATGAAAAACTGTTTTTT
>TRBJ1-2|TRBV6-5|NA|NA
CASRPTGEGSYTF
TGTGCCAGCAGGCCTACAGGAGAAGGCAGTTACACCTTC
>TRBJ2-4|TRBV14|TRBD2|NA
CASSQEFSSGDNIQYF
TGTGCCAGCAGCCAAGAGTTTAGTAGCGGGGACAACATTCAGTACTTC
>TRBJ1-4|TRBV6-1|TRBD1|NA
CASTATGTGQEKLFF
TGTGCCAGCACTGCCACCGGGACAGGGCAGGAAAAACTGTTTTTT
>TRBJ2-2|TRBV6-6|NA|few
CAIYVGGELFF
TGTGCCATCTACGTGGGGGGGGAGCTGTTTTTT
>TRBJ2-3|TRBV29-1|NA|few
CSVVGQYF
TGCAGCGTTGTAGGGCAGTATTTT
>TRBJ1-1|TRBV5-1|TRBD1|NA
CASSLGGVRRTEAFF
TGCGCCAGCAGTCTAGGGGGCGTCCGGAGGACTGAAGCTTTCTTT
>TRBJ1-6|TRBV14|TRBD1|NA
CASSQLGQGASPLHF
TGTGCCAGCAGCCAACTGGGACAGGGGGCTTCACCCCTCCACTTT
>TRBJ2-7|TRBV7-9|NA|NA
CASSAGTPEEQYF
TGTGCCAGCAGCGCCGGGACCCCGGAGGAGCAGTACTTC
>TRBJ2-3|TRBV5-1|TRBD2|NA
CASSSGLAADTQYF
TGTGCCAGCAGCTCCGGACTAGCTGCAGATACGCAGTATTTT
>TRBJ2-7|TRBV3-1|NA|NA
CASSQEPRYEQYF
TGTGCCAGCAGCCAAGAACCGCGCTACGAGCAGTACTTC
>TRBJ2-5|TRBV4-3|NA|NA
CASSQDRGWGETQYF
TGCGCCAGCAGCCAAGATCGCGGTTGGGGAGAGACCCAGTACTTC
>TRBJ1-4|TRBV6-5|NA|NA
CASSVEWGGAEKLFF
TGTGCCAGCAGTGTCGAGTGGGGGGGAGCCGAAAAACTGTTTTTT
>TRBJ2-2|TRBV12-3/TRBV12-4|NA|NA
CASRTAGGATGGLFF
TGTGCCAGCAGAACCGCAGGGGGAGCCACCGGGGGGCTGTTTTTT
>TRBJ2-7|TRBV28|NA|NA
CASSPPRWAYEQYF
TGTGCCAGCAGTCCCCCCAGGTGGGCCTACGAGCAGTACTTC
>TRBJ2-5|TRBV12-3/TRBV12-4|NA|NA
CASSLSQAIQETQYF
TGTGCCAGCAGTTTGAGTCAGGCCATCCAAGAGACCCAGTACTTC